What follows are 17 T cell receptor beta chains derived from one specimen sequenced in a study of PD-1 blockade in classical Hodgkin lymphoma. Produced via immunoSEQ multiplex PCR; TCRdb's table is partial and in-frame only. The table shows about 40,000 clones, with around 80% occurring only once. Patients all relapsed after autologous stem cell transplantation, and there was variation in brentuximab vedotin exposure. The sequences come from peripheral blood mononuclear cells (PBMCs), collected at baseline. These receptors originate from a human donor with classical Hodgkin lymphoma.

The V gene is TRBV2, the J gene TRBJ1-4, with D possibly matching TRBD1 (6 bases). Germline lookup yields CDR1 SNHLY and CDR2 FYNNEI. The CDR3 contains 13 residues. The V and J ends lost 6 bases and 6 bases respectively, with 11 bases between them. The CDR3: CASRRGLDEKLFF. DNA for the CDR3: TGTGCCAGCAGGAGGGGGTTGGATGAAAAACTGTTTTTT.

This clone has just a few counts. V gene TRBV5-6 combines with J gene TRBJ1-5; D remains ambiguous. Deletions cut 1 base from V and 0 bases from J, with 8 bases between. Per the germline V gene, CDR1 is SGHDT and CDR2 is YYEEEE. There are 15 residues in the CDR3. CDR3 region: CASSLNGNSNQPQHF. Here the CDR3 DNA reads TGTGCCAGCAGCTTGAACGGGAATAGCAATCAGCCCCAGCATTTT.

This clone was detected a few times. The rearrangement uses TRBV7-7 and TRBJ2-7; D gene uncertain. CDR1 is SSHAT, CDR2 FNYEAQ, per germline (reference sequence). V gave up 4 bases and J gave up 3 bases, with 16 bases separating them. The CDR3 has 15 amino acids. The CDR3, as DNA: TGTGCCAGCAGCTCCACTTATATCCGACGCTACGAGCAGTACTTC. Amino acid sequence: CASSSTYIRRYEQYF. Full variable domain (rest looked up from reference TRBV7-7 and TRBJ2-7): GAGVSQSPRYKVTKRGQDVTLRCDPISSHATLYWYQQALGQGPEFLTYFNYEAQPDKSGLPSDRFSAERPEGSISTLTIQRTEQRDSAMYRCASSSTYIRRYEQYFGPGTRLTVT.

The chain uses TRBV5-4 and TRBJ1-1; possibly TRBD1 for D (5 bases). V was trimmed by 4 bases and J by 5 bases, leaving 18 bases between them. The CDR3 runs to 15 residues. Looked up from germline, CDR1 is SGHNT and CDR2 is YYREEE (reference sequence). CDR3 loop: CASSDAQQELTEAFF. In DNA form, the CDR3 reads TGTGCCAGCAGCGACGCCCAACAGGAACTAACTGAAGCTTTCTTT.

Within the sample, this clone is medium-sized. The V gene is TRBV18, the J gene TRBJ1-2; D gene unclear. V lost 3 bases and J lost 8, with 13 bases in between. The CDR3 covers 13 residues. Germline lookup yields CDR1 KGHSH and CDR2 LQKENI. DNA for the CDR3: TGTGCCAGCTCACCCGAGAACGAGAGGGGCTACACCTTC. This gives the protein CASSPENERGYTF.

This chain joins TRBV5-1 and TRBJ1-2; TRBD1 matches 11 bases. CDR1 is SGHRS, CDR2 YFSETQ, per germline. The CDR3 is 15 amino acids. V trimming: 5 bases; J trimming: 4 bases; junction bases outside the gene matches: 7. CDR3 region: CASRPGQGEGYGYTF. The CDR3, as DNA: TGCGCCAGCAGACCGGGACAGGGGGAAGGCTATGGCTACACCTTC.

V gene TRBV2 combines with J gene TRBJ2-3; no firm D call. The CDR3 runs 14 residues. V dropped 4 bases and J dropped 0 bases, with 8 bases sitting between them. Germline values: CDR1 SNHLY, CDR2 FYNNEI. CDR3 amino acids: CASSVFQSTDTQYF. CDR3 coding DNA: TGTGCCAGCAGTGTTTTTCAGAGCACAGATACGCAGTATTTT.

The rearrangement joins TRBV18 to TRBJ2-7; 9 bases map to TRBD2. V was clipped by 6 bases and J by 5 bases; unmatched bases: 8. CDR1 KGHSH and CDR2 LQKENI come from the germline V gene. CDR3 length: 14 amino acids. The CDR3 loop is CASSLGLAPNEQYF. The CDR3 nucleotides read TGTGCCAGCTCTCTGGGACTAGCCCCCAACGAGCAGTACTTC.

This chain joins TRBV20-1 and TRBJ2-7, with TRBD1 as a possible D gene (5 bases). Germline CDR1 and CDR2: DFQATT and SNEGSKA (reference sequence). CDR3 size: 11 residues. The V and J ends lost 5 bases and 2 bases respectively, with 7 bases between them. CDR3 residues: CSAQGPYEQYF. For the CDR3, the DNA is TGCAGTGCTCAGGGCCCCTACGAGCAGTACTTC.

The chain carries TRBV18 and TRBJ2-3, with 7 bases aligning to TRBD2. The length of the CDR3 is 15 residues. Germline V lookup: CDR1 KGHSH, CDR2 LQKENI. V lost 3 bases to trimming and J lost 4 bases; unmatched junction nucleotides: 7. Written as DNA, the CDR3 is TGTGCCAGCTCACCGCCCGCGGGGAGGGCAGATACGCAGTATTTT. Translation: CASSPPAGRADTQYF.

V gene TRBV7-2 combines with J gene TRBJ2-7; D may be TRBD1 (5 bases). Trimming removed 5 bases from V and 3 bases from J, with 14 bases in between. The CDR3 runs to 14 residues. The V gene's germline CDR1 is SGHTA and CDR2 FQGNSA. The CDR3: CASSPPWQGYEQYF. In DNA, the CDR3 is TGTGCCAGCAGCCCCCCATGGCAGGGCTACGAGCAGTACTTC.

This clone was detected once. The chain couples TRBV9 to TRBJ2-3, with D hard to call. Germline V CDR1 and CDR2: SGDLS, YYNGEE. V lost 0 bases and J lost 2, with 7 bases in between. The CDR3 totals 14 residues. CDR3 DNA: TGTGCCAGCAGCGTAGTCGCCTCCACAGATACGCAGTATTTT. Translation: CASSVVASTDTQYF.

CDR3 coding DNA: TGTGCCAGCAGCGGACTGACAGGGACCCAAGAGACCCAGTACTTC. This translates into CASSGLTGTQETQYF. This chain uses TRBV9 with TRBJ2-5, with 7 bases fitting TRBD1. From germline, CDR1 is SGDLS and CDR2 YYNGEE. Trimming cost V 3 bases and J 1 base; bases outside gene matches: 6. CDR3 length equals 15 residues.

The chain carries TRBV15 and TRBJ2-5; D unclear. Germline V gene sequence: CDR1 LNHNV, CDR2 YYDKDF (reference sequence). This CDR3 is built from 16 residues. V lost 0 bases, J lost 2 bases, and 13 bases lay in between. CDR3 DNA sequence: TGTGCCACCAGCAGAGAGGCAGCGAATTTTCAAGAGACCCAGTACTTC. It specifies CATSREAANFQETQYF.

This clone was counted between two and nine times. This chain uses TRBV5-4 with TRBJ2-7; D gene uncertain. Trimming shortened V by 1 base and J by 2 bases, and 10 bases separated the two germline ends. The CDR3 has 14 amino acids. Germline-derived CDR1 and CDR2 are SGHNT and YYREEE (reference sequence). In DNA form, the CDR3 reads TGTGCCAGCAGCTTGATGCAGGCACCCTACGAGCAGTACTTC. Translating it yields CASSLMQAPYEQYF.

The chain carries TRBV13 and TRBJ2-1, with 14 bases fitting TRBD2. The CDR3 sequence is 17 residues long. The junction had 7 bases not matched to a gene; V was cut back by 1 base and J by 8 bases. Germline CDR1 and CDR2: PRHDT and FYEKMQ (reference sequence). CDR3 sequence: CASSLDRGLAGEDEQFF. For the CDR3, the DNA is TGTGCCAGCAGCTTAGATCGGGGACTAGCGGGGGAGGATGAGCAGTTCTTC.

The chain links TRBV12-5 to TRBJ1-6, with D uncertain. This CDR3 spans 13 amino acids. In germline, CDR1 is LGHNT, CDR2 FRNRAP. V was trimmed by 1 base and J by 14 bases, leaving 12 bases between them. The CDR3 reads CASGLDPDTALHF. The CDR3 DNA reads TGTGCTAGTGGTTTGGACCCTGACACGGCCCTCCACTTT. Complete variable domain (other parts from reference TRBV12-5 and TRBJ1-6): DARVTQTPRHKVTEMGQEVTMRCQPILGHNTVFWYRQTMMQGLELLAYFRNRAPLDDSGMPKDRFSAEMPDATLATLKIQPSEPRDSAVYFCASGLDPDTALHFGNGTRLTVT.